This T cell receptor (beta chain) was captured in a study of OX40 agonist ivuxolimab in advanced cancers. Study background: The diagnoses of dose-escalation patients were hepatocellular carcinoma, melanoma, renal cell or head and neck cancer. Study findings and constraints: Part of the nonresponder group also had normalized T-cell clonal expansion that was low.

Clones were sequenced by immunoSEQ multiplex PCR, and TCRdb holds only the in-frame ones, with some missing. The profile covers roughly 96,000 clones, with under 85% appearing a single time and less than 6% taken by the ten largest. V lost 5 bases, J lost 4 bases, and 13 bases lay in between. Germline V gene data show CDR1 as MNHEY and CDR2 as SMNVEV (reference sequence). This CDR3 is 14 amino acids long. A note on this clone: Its antigen remains unidentified.

V and J are TRBV27 and TRBJ2-3; a possible D gene is TRBD2 (6 bases). Sequenced here: CD4+ or CD8+ T cells sorted from blood, sampled in a trial of the OX40 agonist ivuxolimab. The TCR sequence derives from an adult with an advanced solid tumor such as melanoma, head and neck, liver or kidney cancer. CDR3 loop: CASSIAVGADTQYF. As DNA, the CDR3 is TGTGCCAGCAGTATAGCGGTTGGGGCAGATACGCAGTATTTT.